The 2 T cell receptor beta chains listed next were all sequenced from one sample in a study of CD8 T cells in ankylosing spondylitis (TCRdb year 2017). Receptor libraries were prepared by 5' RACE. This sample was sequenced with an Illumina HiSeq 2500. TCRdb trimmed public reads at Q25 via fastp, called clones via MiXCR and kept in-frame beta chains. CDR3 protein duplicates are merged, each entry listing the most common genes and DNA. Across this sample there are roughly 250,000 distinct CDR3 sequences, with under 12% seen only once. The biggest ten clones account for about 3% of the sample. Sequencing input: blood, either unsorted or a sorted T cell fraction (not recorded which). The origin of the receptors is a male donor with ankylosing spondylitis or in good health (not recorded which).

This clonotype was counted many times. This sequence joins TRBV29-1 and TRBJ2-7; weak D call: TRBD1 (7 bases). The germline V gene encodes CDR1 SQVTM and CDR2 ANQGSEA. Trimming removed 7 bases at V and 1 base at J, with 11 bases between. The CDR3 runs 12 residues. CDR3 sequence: CSAGGSSYEQYF. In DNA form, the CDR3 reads TGCAGCGCAGGGGGGAGTTCCTACGAGCAGTACTTC.

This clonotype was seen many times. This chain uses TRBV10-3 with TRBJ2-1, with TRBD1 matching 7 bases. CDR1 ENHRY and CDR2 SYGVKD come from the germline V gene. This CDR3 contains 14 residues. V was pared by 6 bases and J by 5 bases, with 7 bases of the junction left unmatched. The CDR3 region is CAIRDSGQHNEQFF. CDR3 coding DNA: TGTGCCATCAGAGATTCGGGACAGCACAATGAGCAGTTCTTC.